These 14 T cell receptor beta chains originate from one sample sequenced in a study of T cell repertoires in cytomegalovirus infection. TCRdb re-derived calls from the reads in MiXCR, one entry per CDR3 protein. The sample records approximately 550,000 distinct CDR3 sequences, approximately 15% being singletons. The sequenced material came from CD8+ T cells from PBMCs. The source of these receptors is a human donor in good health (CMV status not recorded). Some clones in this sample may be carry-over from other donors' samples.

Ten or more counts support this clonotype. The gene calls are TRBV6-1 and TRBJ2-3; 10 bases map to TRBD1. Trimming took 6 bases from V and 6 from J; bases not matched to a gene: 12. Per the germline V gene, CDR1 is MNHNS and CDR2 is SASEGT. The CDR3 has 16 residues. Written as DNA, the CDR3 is TGTGCCAGCAGCAAAAGCCGGGGACAGGGGAGCGATACGCAGTATTTT. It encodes CASSKSRGQGSDTQYF.

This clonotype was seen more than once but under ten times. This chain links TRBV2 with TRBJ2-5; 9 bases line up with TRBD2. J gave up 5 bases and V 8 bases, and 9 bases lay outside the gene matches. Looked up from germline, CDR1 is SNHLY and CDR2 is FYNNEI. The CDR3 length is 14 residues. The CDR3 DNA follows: TGTGCCAGCTCCCTGGCGGGGGGGCCGGAGACCCAGTACTTC. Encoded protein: CASSLAGGPETQYF.

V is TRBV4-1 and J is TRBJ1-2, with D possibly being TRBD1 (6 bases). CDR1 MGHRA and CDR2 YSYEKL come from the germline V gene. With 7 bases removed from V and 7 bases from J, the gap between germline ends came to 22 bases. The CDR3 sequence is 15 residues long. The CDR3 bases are TGCGCCAGCACCGCTAAATCCAGGGGATCCAGTGGCTACACCTTC. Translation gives CASTAKSRGSSGYTF.

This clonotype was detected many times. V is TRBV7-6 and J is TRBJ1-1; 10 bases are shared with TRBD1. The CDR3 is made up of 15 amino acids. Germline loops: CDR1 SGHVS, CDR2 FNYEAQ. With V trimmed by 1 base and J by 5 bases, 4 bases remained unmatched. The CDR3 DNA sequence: TGTGCCAGCAGCTTAGGACAGGGGGCGAGGACTGAAGCTTTCTTT. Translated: CASSLGQGARTEAFF.

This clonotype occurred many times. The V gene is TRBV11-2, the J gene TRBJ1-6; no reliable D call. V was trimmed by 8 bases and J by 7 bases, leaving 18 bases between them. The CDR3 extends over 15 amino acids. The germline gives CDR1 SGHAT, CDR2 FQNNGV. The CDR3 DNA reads TGTGCCAGCGGTCCGTCGGCAGGATGGAATTCACCCCTCCACTTT. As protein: CASGPSAGWNSPLHF.

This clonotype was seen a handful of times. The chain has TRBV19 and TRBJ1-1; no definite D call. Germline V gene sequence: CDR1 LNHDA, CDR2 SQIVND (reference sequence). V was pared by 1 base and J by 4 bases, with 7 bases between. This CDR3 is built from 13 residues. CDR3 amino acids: CASSIAGSTEAFF. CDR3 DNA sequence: TGTGCCAGTAGTATAGCCGGGAGCACTGAAGCTTTCTTT.

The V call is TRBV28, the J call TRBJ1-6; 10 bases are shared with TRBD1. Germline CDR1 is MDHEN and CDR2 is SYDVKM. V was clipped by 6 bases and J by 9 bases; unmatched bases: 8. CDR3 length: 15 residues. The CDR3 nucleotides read TGTGCCAGCAGCTTAGACAGGGGGCGAAGTTCACCCCTCCACTTT. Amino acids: CASSLDRGRSSPLHF. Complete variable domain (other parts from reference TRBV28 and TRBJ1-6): DVKVTQSSRYLVKRTGEKVFLECVQDMDHENMFWYRQDPGLGLRLIYFSYDVKMKEKGDIPEGYSVSREKKERFSLILESASTNQTSMYLCASSLDRGRSSPLHFGNGTRLTVT.

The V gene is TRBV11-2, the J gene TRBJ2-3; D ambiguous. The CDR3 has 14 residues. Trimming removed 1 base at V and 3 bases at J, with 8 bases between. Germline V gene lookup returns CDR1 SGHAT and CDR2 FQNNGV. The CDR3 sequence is CASSLGSATDTQYF. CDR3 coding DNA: TGTGCCAGCAGCTTAGGTTCCGCTACAGATACGCAGTATTTT.

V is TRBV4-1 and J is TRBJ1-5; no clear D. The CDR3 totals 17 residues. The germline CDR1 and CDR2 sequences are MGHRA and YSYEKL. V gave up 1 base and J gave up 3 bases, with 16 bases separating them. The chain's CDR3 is CASSQGPRVGNNQPQHF. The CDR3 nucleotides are TGCGCCAGCAGCCAAGGACCGCGGGTGGGAAACAATCAGCCCCAGCATTTT.

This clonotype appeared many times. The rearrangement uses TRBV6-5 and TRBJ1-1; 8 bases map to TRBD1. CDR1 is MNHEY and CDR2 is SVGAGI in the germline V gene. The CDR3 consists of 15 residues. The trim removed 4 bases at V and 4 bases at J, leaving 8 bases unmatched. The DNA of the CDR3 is TGTGCCAGCAGTTCGGTGACAGGGGTGACCACTGAAGCTTTCTTT. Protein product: CASSSVTGVTTEAFF.

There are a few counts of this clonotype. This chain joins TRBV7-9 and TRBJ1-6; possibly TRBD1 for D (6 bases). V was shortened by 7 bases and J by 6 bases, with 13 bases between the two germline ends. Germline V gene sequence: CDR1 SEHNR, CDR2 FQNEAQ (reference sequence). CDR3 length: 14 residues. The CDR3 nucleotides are TGTGCCAGCAACCTAGGGGGGGTTAATTCACCCCTCCACTTT. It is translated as CASNLGGVNSPLHF.

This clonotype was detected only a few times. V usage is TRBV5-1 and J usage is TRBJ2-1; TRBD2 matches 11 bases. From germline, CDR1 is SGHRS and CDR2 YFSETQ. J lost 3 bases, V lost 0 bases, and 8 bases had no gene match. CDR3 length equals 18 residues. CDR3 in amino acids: CASSLGLAGLNRYNEQFF. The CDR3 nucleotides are TGCGCCAGCAGCTTGGGACTAGCGGGACTCAATCGCTACAATGAGCAGTTCTTC.

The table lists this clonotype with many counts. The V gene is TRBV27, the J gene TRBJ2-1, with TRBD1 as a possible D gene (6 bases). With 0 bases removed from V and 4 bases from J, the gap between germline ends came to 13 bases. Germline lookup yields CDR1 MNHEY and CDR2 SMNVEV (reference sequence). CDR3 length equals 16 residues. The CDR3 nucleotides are TGTGCCAGCAGTTTATCGGGCAGGGGCTCGTACAATGAGCAGTTCTTC. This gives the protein CASSLSGRGSYNEQFF.

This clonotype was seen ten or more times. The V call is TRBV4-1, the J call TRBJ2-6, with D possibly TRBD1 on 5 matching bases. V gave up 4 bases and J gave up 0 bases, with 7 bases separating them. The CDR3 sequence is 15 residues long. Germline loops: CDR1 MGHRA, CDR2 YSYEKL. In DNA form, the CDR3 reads TGCGCCAGCAGCCCAGGGATCTCTGGGGCCAACGTCCTGACTTTC. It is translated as CASSPGISGANVLTF.